This entry concerns a single T cell receptor beta chain. Its antigen is undetermined. These data come from a study of blood T cells in healthy people across ages. Study-level findings and limits: More naive CD4+ cells and higher diversity were found in long-lived than in aged donors.

Primed by a sample-barcoded 5' primer and a J-beta primer mix, a second PCR proceeded for 7 to 11 cycles. A tag from a template-switch adaptor with 12 random nucleotides marked each cDNA molecule. TCRdb called the 5' RACE reads again in MiXCR, with one record for every CDR3 protein. The repertoire has some 1,500,000 distinct CDR3 sequences, approximately 39% of them found once; the top ten carry about 4.1%. The CDR3 is 14 residues long. V lost 4 bases and J 3 bases, leaving 13 bases between the germline ends. Germline V gene data show CDR1 as SGHNT and CDR2 as YYREEE (reference sequence). Sequencing was carried out using blood. V is TRBV5-4 and J is TRBJ1-2; D possibly corresponds to TRBD1 (5 bases). The sequence derives from a woman aged 18-29 years in good health. CDR3 DNA: TGTGCCAGCAGCGTGGAGAGGGGACACTATGGCTACACCTTC. Residues: CASSVERGHYGYTF.